This T cell receptor (beta chain) stems from a study of human T cells and chemical hapten exposure. TCRdb called the RACE reads again in MiXCR, with one record for every CDR3 protein. The sample carries 300,000 to 400,000 distinct CDR3 sequences, about 7% recorded once. This clonotype showed up just a few times. Time point specified: patch test 1, 2 weeks after DPC sensitization. Specified treatment: therapeutic diphenylcyclopropenone sensitization with weekly scalp DPC. This TCR was recovered from a woman aged 18-29 years with alopecia areata. Some clones in this sample may be carry-over from other donors' samples. The sequencing here drew on whole blood, taken in connection with sensitization to the hapten diphenylcyclopropenone (DPC).

The CDR3 region has the DNA TGTGCCAGCAGTTACTCAGTGGGGCAGCCCCAGCATTTT. It yields the protein CASSYSVGQPQHF. The chain uses TRBV6-2 or TRBV6-3 and TRBJ1-5; the D is unclear. The CDR3 runs to 13 residues. CDR1 is MNHEY, CDR2 SVGEGT, per germline. V was shortened by 0 bases and J by 7 bases, with 7 bases between the two germline ends.